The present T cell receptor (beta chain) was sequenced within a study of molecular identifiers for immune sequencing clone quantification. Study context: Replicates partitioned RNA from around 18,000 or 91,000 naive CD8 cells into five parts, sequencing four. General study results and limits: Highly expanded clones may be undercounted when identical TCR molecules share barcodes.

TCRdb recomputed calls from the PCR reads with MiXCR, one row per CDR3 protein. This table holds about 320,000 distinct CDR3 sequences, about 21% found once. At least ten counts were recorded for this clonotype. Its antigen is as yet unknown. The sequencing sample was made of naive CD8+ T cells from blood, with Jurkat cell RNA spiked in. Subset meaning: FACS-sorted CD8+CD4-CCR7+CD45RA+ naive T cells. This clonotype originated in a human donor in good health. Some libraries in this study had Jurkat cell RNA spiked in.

The CDR3 reads CASSLDPSSQETQYF. CDR3 nucleotides: TGTGCCAGCAGTTTAGATCCATCGTCTCAAGAGACCCAGTACTTC. The V and J genes are TRBV28 and TRBJ2-5; D uncertain. In germline, CDR1 is MDHEN, CDR2 SYDVKM. The CDR3 is 15 amino acids. Trimming stripped 2 bases from V and 2 bases from J, with 12 bases between. The full variable domain, in which reference TRBV28 and TRBJ2-5 provide the parts outside the CDR3, is DVKVTQSSRYLVKRTGEKVFLECVQDMDHENMFWYRQDPGLGLRLIYFSYDVKMKEKGDIPEGYSVSREKKERFSLILESASTNQTSMYLCASSLDPSSQETQYFGPGTRLLVL.